This T cell receptor (beta chain) was sequenced for a study of human T cells and chemical hapten exposure. This CDR3 spans 16 amino acids. Trimming took 7 bases from V and 4 from J, leaving 22 bases between them. Germline V gene sequence: CDR1 SGHTA, CDR2 FQGNSA. Time point indicated: healthy volunteer bleed at 2 weeks. Total RNA was extracted from unfractionated whole blood. TCRdb itself ran the RACE reads through MiXCR, one entry per CDR3 protein. The top ten clones hold approximately 2% of a sample with 130,000 or so distinct CDR3 sequences, approximately 9% of them seen once. The TCR was taken from a male donor in good health. Some clones in this sample may be carry-over from other donors' samples. Sequencing used whole blood. The chain joins TRBV7-2 to TRBJ2-5; D possibly corresponds to TRBD2 (6 bases). CDR3 residues: CASKFCLAPRGETQYF. The CDR3 nucleotides read TGTGCCAGCAAGTTCTGTCTAGCGCCAAGGGGAGAGACCCAGTACTTC.